This TCR beta chain was obtained from a study of T cell changes during pregnancy in multiple sclerosis. The CDR3 sequence is 12 residues long. Per the germline V gene, CDR1 is SGHTA and CDR2 is FQGNSA. V gave up 2 bases and J gave up 6 bases, with 6 bases separating them. Sequencing was performed with immunoSEQ multiplex PCR; in TCRdb, only in-frame clones are kept and a portion is missing. This table holds 45,000 to 50,000 clones, almost 95% found once. The V and J genes are TRBV7-2 and TRBJ2-3, with D perhaps matching TRBD2 (5 bases). The sequence came from a female donor in good health, enrolled as a control in a pregnancy study. Sequences were derived from CD4+ T cells from peripheral blood mononuclear cells, sampled in the second trimester of pregnancy. CDR3 bases: TGTGCCAGCAGCTTATCGGGGGATACGCAGTATTTT. Encoded protein: CASSLSGDTQYF. Full variable domain (outside the CDR3, taken from reference TRBV7-2 and TRBJ2-3): GAGVSQSPSNKVTEKGKDVELRCDPISGHTALYWYRQSLGQGLEFLIYFQGNSAPDKSGLPSDRFSAERTGGSVSTLTIQRTQQEDSAVYLCASSLSGDTQYFGPGTRLTVL.